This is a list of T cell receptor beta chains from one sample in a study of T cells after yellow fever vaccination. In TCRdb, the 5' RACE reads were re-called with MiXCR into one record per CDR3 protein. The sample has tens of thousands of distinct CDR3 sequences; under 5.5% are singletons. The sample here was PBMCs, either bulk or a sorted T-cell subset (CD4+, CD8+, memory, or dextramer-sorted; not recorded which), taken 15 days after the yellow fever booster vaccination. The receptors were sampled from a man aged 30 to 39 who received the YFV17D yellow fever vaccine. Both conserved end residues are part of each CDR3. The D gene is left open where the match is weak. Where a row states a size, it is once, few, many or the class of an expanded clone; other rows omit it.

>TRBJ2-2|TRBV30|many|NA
TGTGCCTGGATGGCCTCCGGGGAGCTGTTTTTT
CAWMASGELFF
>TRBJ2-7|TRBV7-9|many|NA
TGTGCCAGCAGCCCCTCCCAACAGGGCCACGAGCAGTACTTC
CASSPSQQGHEQYF
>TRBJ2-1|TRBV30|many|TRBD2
TGTGCCTGGCAGCCCGGACTAGCCAATGAGCAGTTCTTC
CAWQPGLANEQFF
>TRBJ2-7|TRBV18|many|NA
TGTGCCAGCTCACCAGGGCGGTACGAGCAGTACTTC
CASSPGRYEQYF
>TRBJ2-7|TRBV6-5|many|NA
TGTGCCAGCAGTTCCTTAAGGTTGGGCAGGGGGGCCTCCTACGAGCAGTACTTC
CASSSLRLGRGASYEQYF
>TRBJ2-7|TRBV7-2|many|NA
TGTGCCAGCAGCTTAGCGGGCGGCGTCCACGAGCAGTACTTC
CASSLAGGVHEQYF
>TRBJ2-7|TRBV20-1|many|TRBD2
TGCAGTGCTGGGGGGACTAGCGGGCTTCCCGAGCAGTACTTC
CSAGGTSGLPEQYF
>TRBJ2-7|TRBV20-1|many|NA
TGCAGTGCGAACAATCCGGGAGTCCCCTCCTACGAGCAGTACTTC
CSANNPGVPSYEQYF
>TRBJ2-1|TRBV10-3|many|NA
TGTGCCCTAAAGGGGACCCCCCCTAATGAGCAGTTCTTC
CALKGTPPNEQFF
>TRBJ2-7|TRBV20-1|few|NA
TGCAGTGCTCCTGACGGAAGGGAACGGAACTTCGGCTCCGAGCAGTACTTC
CSAPDGRERNFGSEQYF
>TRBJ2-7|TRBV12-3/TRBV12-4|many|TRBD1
TGTGCCAGCAGCCGGGGGACCGGGACAGGGGACTACGAGCAGTACTTC
CASSRGTGTGDYEQYF
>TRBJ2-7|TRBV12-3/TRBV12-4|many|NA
TGTGCCAGCAGTCCCCGCGGGCGGGGCATCTACGAGCAGTACTTC
CASSPRGRGIYEQYF
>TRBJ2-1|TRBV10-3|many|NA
TGTGCCGTTAGCGAGACGAACAATGAGCAGTTCTTC
CAVSETNNEQFF
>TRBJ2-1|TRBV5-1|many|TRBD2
TGCGCCAGCAGCTTGTCCCCGGGAGGGAGCTCCTACAATGAGCAGTTCTTC
CASSLSPGGSSYNEQFF
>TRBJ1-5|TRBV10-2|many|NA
TGCGCCAGCGGGTATAGCAATCAGCCCCAGCATTTT
CASGYSNQPQHF
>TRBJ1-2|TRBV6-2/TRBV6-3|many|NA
TGTGCCAGCAGTTCTTCTGACTTGGTCTATGGCTACACCTTC
CASSSSDLVYGYTF
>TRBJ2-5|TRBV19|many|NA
TGTGCCAGTAGTATTGCAGGGAGCGAAGAGACCCAGTACTTC
CASSIAGSEETQYF
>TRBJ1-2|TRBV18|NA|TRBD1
TGTGCCAGCTCATCGGGACAGACGGATGGCTACACCTTC
CASSSGQTDGYTF
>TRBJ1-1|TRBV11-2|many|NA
TGTGCCAGCAGCTCGTTGGACACTGAAGCTTTCTTT
CASSSLDTEAFF
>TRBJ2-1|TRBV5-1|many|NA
TGCGCCAGCAACGACAGGACATCCTACAATGAGCAGTTCTTC
CASNDRTSYNEQFF
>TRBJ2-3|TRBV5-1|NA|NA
TGCGCCAGCAGCAGGGGGACACGGGCGGGCCACGATACGCAGTATTTT
CASSRGTRAGHDTQYF
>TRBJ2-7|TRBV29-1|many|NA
TGCAGCGTTGAAGTAAAGGGTCTCTACGAGCAGTACTTC
CSVEVKGLYEQYF
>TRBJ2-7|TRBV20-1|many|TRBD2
TGCAGTGCCGGGGGGGTAGGGGGGCTCTTGGGCGAGCAGTACTTC
CSAGGVGGLLGEQYF
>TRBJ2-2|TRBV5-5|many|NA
TGTGCCAGCAGCTTGTCTCCCGGGGCGGGGGAGCTGTTTTTT
CASSLSPGAGELFF
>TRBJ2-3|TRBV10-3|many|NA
TGTGCCATCTCTCCATCAACGGATACGCAGTATTTT
CAISPSTDTQYF
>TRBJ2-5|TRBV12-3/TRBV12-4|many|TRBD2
TGTGCCAGTGGTGGCGGGAGTCGGGAGACCCAGTACTTC
CASGGGSRETQYF
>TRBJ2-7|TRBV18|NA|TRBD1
TGTGCCAGCTCAAATCCCGGGACAGGGGGCTACGAGCAGTACTTC
CASSNPGTGGYEQYF
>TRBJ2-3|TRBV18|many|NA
TGTGCCAGCTCATCCAGTGGAGATACGCAGTATTTT
CASSSSGDTQYF
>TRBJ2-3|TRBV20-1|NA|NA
TGCAGTGCTAGTAAGCTCCCGGCAGATACGCAGTATTTT
CSASKLPADTQYF
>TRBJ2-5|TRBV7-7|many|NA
TGTGCCAGCAGCTTAGTTGGAAAACAAGAGACCCAGTACTTC
CASSLVGKQETQYF
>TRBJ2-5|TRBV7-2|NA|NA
TGTGCCAGCAGCGGCCTTAAGGGGCGGCAGGAGACCCAGTACTTC
CASSGLKGRQETQYF
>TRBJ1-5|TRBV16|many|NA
TGTGCCAGCAGCCAAGTAGGAAGGCGCAATCAGCCCCAGCATTTT
CASSQVGRRNQPQHF
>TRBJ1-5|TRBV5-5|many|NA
TGTGCCAGCAGCTTGGAAGGGATCTCTCAGCCCCAGCATTTT
CASSLEGISQPQHF
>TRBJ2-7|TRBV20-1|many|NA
TGCAGTGCTCCTCAGAAGGGAGGACTTACCTACGAGCAGTACTTC
CSAPQKGGLTYEQYF
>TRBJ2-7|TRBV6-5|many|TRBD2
TGTGCCAGCAAACCTAGACGGGAGGGCCGCTACGAGCAGTACTTC
CASKPRREGRYEQYF
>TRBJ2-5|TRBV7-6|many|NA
TGTGCCAGCAGCTTAGCGTTTGGTAGCGCAGAGACCCAGTACTTC
CASSLAFGSAETQYF
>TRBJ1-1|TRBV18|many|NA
TGTGCCAGCTCACCGGAAAGGACGGGGGAAGCTTTCTTT
CASSPERTGEAFF
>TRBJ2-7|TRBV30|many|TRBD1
TGTGCCTGGATGCGCTGGGACAGGTCCTACGAGCAGTACTTC
CAWMRWDRSYEQYF
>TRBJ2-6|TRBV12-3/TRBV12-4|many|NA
TGTGCCAGCAGTTTAACTCAGGGGGGGACCGGGGCCAACGTCCTGACTTTC
CASSLTQGGTGANVLTF
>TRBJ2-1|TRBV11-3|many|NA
TGTGCCAGCAGCCCGAAAGGGAGGTCGCAAGACAATGAGCAGTTCTTC
CASSPKGRSQDNEQFF
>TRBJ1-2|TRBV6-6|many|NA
TGTGCCAGCAGTTTGGAGGCAGGCTATGGCTACACCTTC
CASSLEAGYGYTF
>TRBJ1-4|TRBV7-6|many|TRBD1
TGTGCCAGCAGCCAGGGACAGGGGGGCGAAAAACTGTTTTTT
CASSQGQGGEKLFF
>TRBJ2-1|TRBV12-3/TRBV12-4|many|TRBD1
TGTGCCAGCAGTTTCCGGGACAGGGGGCAAAATGAGCAGTTCTTC
CASSFRDRGQNEQFF
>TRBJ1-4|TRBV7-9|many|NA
TGTGCCAGCAGCTTCGGAAGGGAGGAAAAACTGTTTTTT
CASSFGREEKLFF
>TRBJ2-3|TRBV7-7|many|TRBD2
TGTGCTAGCAGCTTAGGCGCTAGCGGGAGTGCAGATACGCAGTATTTT
CASSLGASGSADTQYF
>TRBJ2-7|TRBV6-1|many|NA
TGTGCCAGCGGTGAACGCGCCTACGAGCAGTACTTC
CASGERAYEQYF
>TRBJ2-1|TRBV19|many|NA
TGTGCCAGTAGTATTGGGGGGTTCGGTAGGGACAATGAGCAGTTCTTC
CASSIGGFGRDNEQFF
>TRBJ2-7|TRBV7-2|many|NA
TGTGCCAGCAGCTTACAGGTCGGCGCGGGATACGAGCAGTACTTC
CASSLQVGAGYEQYF
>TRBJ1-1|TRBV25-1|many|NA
TGTGCCAGCAGTCCGCCCGGACAGATGAACACTGAAGCTTTCTTT
CASSPPGQMNTEAFF
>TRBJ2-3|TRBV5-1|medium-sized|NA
TGCGCCAGCAGCCCGGACGGAAGCACAGATACGCAGTATTTT
CASSPDGSTDTQYF
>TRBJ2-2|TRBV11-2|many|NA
TGTGCCAGCAGCTTAGTGGCCGGCTACACCGGGGAGCTGTTTTTT
CASSLVAGYTGELFF
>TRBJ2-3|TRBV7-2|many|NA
TGTGCCAGCAGCCGCCCCGAGGGAGATACGCAGTATTTT
CASSRPEGDTQYF
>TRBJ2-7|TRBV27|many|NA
TGTGCCAGCAGTTTACGGCCGTTCTACGAGCAGTACTTC
CASSLRPFYEQYF
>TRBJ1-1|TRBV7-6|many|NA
TGTGCCAGCAGCTTAGCGATTGACACTGAAGCTTTCTTT
CASSLAIDTEAFF
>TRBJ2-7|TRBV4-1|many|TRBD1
TGCGCCAGCAGCCAAGATTTGGGGACAGGGCCCTACGAGCAGTACTTC
CASSQDLGTGPYEQYF
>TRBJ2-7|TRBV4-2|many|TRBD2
TGTGCCAGCAGCCAAGTTCTAACTAGCGGGAGACACGAGCAGTACTTC
CASSQVLTSGRHEQYF
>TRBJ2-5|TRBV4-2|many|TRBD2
TGTGCCAGCAGCCAAGTTGATATAACTGCGGGACTAGCGGGGGGGAACCAAGAGACCCAGTACTTC
CASSQVDITAGLAGGNQETQYF